This is a list of T cell receptor beta chains from one sample in a study of cytomegalovirus exposure and HLA in healthy donors. Here immunoSEQ multiplex PCR was the method, and the copy in TCRdb shows in-frame clones only, minus some. The repertoire holds about 240,000 clones, with 75% to 90% as singletons. Sample: PBMCs. The source of these receptors is a woman aged 25 to 39 in good health and CMV-seropositive. The CDR3 runs from the conserved cysteine through the conserved F or W. The D gene is left open where the match is weak. Only part of the rows carry a size: once, few, many, or a class if the clone is expanded.

CASSLAVEEGSEYGYTF | TGTGCCAGCAGCCTTGCCGTGGAGGAGGGGTCTGAGTATGGCTACACCTTC | TRBJ1-2 | . | TRBV7-9 | .
CSASRNTEAFF | TGCAGTGCTAGTAGGAACACTGAAGCTTTCTTT | TRBJ1-1 | . | TRBV20-1 | .
CASSLGASGPYEQYF | TGTGCCAGCAGTTTAGGGGCTAGCGGACCCTACGAGCAGTACTTC | TRBJ2-7 | . | TRBV27 | TRBD2
CASSTRGLRGNTIYF | TGTGCCAGCAGCACCAGGGGGCTTCGAGGAAACACCATATATTTT | TRBJ1-3 | once | TRBV5-6 | TRBD1
CASSQDQLVNTGELFF | TGCGCCAGCAGCCAAGATCAACTCGTGAACACCGGGGAGCTGTTTTTT | TRBJ2-2 | . | TRBV4-1 | .
CASSPLWRETDTQYF | TGTGCCAGCAGCCCCCTCTGGCGGGAGACAGATACGCAGTATTTT | TRBJ2-3 | . | TRBV7-2 | TRBD2
CASSAGTVNTEAFF | TGTGCCAGCAGCGCTGGGACAGTGAACACTGAAGCTTTCTTT | TRBJ1-1 | . | TRBV2 | TRBD1
CASSQGNYYEQYF | TGCGCCAGCAGCCAAGGAAACTACTACGAGCAGTACTTC | TRBJ2-7 | . | TRBV4-1 | .
CAWSGAAYEQYF | TGTGCCTGGAGTGGGGCCGCCTACGAGCAGTACTTC | TRBJ2-7 | . | TRBV30 | .
CASSPDIASAEGFYEQYF | TGTGCCAGCAGCCCTGACATCGCCTCGGCGGAGGGTTTCTACGAGCAGTACTTC | TRBJ2-7 | . | TRBV7-6 | .
CASSGQGDQPQHF | TGTGCCAGCAGTGGGCAGGGGGACCAGCCCCAGCATTTT | TRBJ1-5 | once | TRBV28 | TRBD1
CASSLAGKSYGYTF | TGTGCCAGCAGTTTAGCGGGGAAAAGCTATGGCTACACCTTC | TRBJ1-2 | . | TRBV28 | .
CASSYASGGTTYGYTF | TGTGCCAGCAGTTACGCTTCGGGAGGGACGACCTATGGCTACACCTTC | TRBJ1-2 | . | TRBV6-6 | .
CASSFVAGVTYNEQFF | TGTGCCAGCAGTTTTGTCGCGGGAGTTACCTACAATGAGCAGTTCTTC | TRBJ2-1 | . | TRBV6-5 | TRBD2
CASSHGQTSYNEQFF | TGTGCCAGCAGCCATGGACAGACCTCCTACAATGAGCAGTTCTTC | TRBJ2-1 | . | TRBV7-2 | .
CAWKTRDNQPQHF | TGTGCCTGGAAAACCAGGGATAATCAGCCCCAGCATTTT | TRBJ1-5 | . | TRBV30 | .
CASSKGLARRQPVYGYTF | TGTGCCAGCAGCAAAGGGCTGGCCAGGAGACAGCCTGTCTATGGCTACACCTTC | TRBJ1-2 | . | TRBV21-1 | .
CASSPGQVEKLFF | TGTGCCAGCTCACCGGGACAGGTTGAAAAACTGTTTTTT | TRBJ1-4 | . | TRBV2 | TRBD1
CASSRGGQPQHF | TGTGCCAGCAGCAGGGGAGGTCAGCCCCAGCATTTT | TRBJ1-5 | few | TRBV21-1 | .
CASSYGVGGNTEAFF | TGCGCCAGCAGCTACGGGGTGGGGGGTAACACTGAAGCTTTCTTT | TRBJ1-1 | . | TRBV4-1 | .
CASSFIRELDTQYF | TGTGCCAGCAGCTTTATTCGGGAGTTAGATACGCAGTATTTT | TRBJ2-3 | . | TRBV11-3 | .
CASSLENSNQPQHF | TGCGCCAGCAGCCTGGAGAATAGCAATCAGCCCCAGCATTTT | TRBJ1-5 | . | TRBV4-1 | .
CASSLAGLAGASGELFF | TGCGCCAGCAGCTTAGCGGGACTAGCGGGGGCGAGCGGGGAGCTGTTTTTT | TRBJ2-2 | . | TRBV5-1 | TRBD2
CASSFSLSSQPQHF | TGTGCCAGCAGTTTTTCGTTGTCTTCTCAGCCCCAGCATTTT | TRBJ1-5 | . | TRBV27 | .
CATSREHNIRGTEAFF | TGTGCCACCAGCAGAGAACACAACATAAGAGGAACTGAAGCTTTCTTT | TRBJ1-1 | . | TRBV15 | .
CASSLFQGASYEQYF | TGCGCCAGCAGCTTGTTCCAGGGGGCTTCCTACGAGCAGTACTTC | TRBJ2-7 | . | TRBV5-1 | TRBD1
CASGRGFDTQYF | TGTGCCAGCGGCAGGGGATTTGATACGCAGTATTTT | TRBJ2-3 | . | TRBV6-4 | .
CASSQGLTSGSNIQYF | TGTGCCAGCAGCCAGGGGCTAACTAGCGGGAGTAACATTCAGTACTTC | TRBJ2-4 | . | TRBV4-2 | TRBD2
CASFRVGRGENEQFF | TGTGCCAGCTTCCGAGTCGGGAGGGGAGAAAATGAGCAGTTCTTC | TRBJ2-1 | . | TRBV21-1 | .
CASSRTSDPQYF | TGTGCCAGCAGCCGGACTAGCGATCCGCAGTATTTT | TRBJ2-3 | once | TRBV7-2 | TRBD2
CASSPDWGRSSYEQYF | TGTGCCAGCAGCCCCGATTGGGGCCGGAGCTCCTACGAGCAGTACTTC | TRBJ2-7 | . | TRBV11-2 | .
CASSFHGTSGSTGELFF | TGCGCCAGCAGCTTCCACGGGACTAGCGGATCCACCGGGGAGCTGTTTTTT | TRBJ2-2 | . | TRBV5-1 | TRBD2
CASSLAAPQGGSPGYTF | TGTGCCAGCAGTTTAGCGGCTCCTCAGGGAGGCTCGCCTGGCTACACCTTC | TRBJ1-2 | . | TRBV28 | .
CASSLGQGPETQYF | TGTGCCAGCTCACTGGGACAGGGGCCGGAGACCCAGTACTTC | TRBJ2-5 | . | TRBV18 | TRBD1
CAWSTDGGSGNEQFF | TGTGCCTGGAGTACTGACGGCGGGTCCGGGAATGAGCAGTTCTTC | TRBJ2-1 | . | TRBV30 | .
CASSKTASSGDEQYF | TGTGCCAGCAGCAAGACAGCCAGCTCAGGGGACGAGCAGTACTTC | TRBJ2-7 | . | TRBV13 | .
CSVKGLSYEQYF | TGCAGCGTTAAAGGACTTTCTTACGAGCAGTACTTC | TRBJ2-7 | once | TRBV29-1 | .
CASSLIPTTRYEQYF | TGTGCCAGCAGTTTAATACCGACTACGCGCTACGAGCAGTACTTC | TRBJ2-7 | . | TRBV27 | .
CASSKERGMEQFF | TGTGCCAGTAGTAAGGAGAGGGGGATGGAGCAGTTCTTC | TRBJ2-1 | . | TRBV19 | .
CATSSPRAGGGGTDTQYF | TGTGCCACCAGCAGTCCTCGAGCGGGAGGGGGGGGCACAGATACGCAGTATTTT | TRBJ2-3 | . | TRBV15 | TRBD2
CASSLPGRGYEQYF | TGTGCCAGCAGCTTACCTGGCAGGGGCTACGAGCAGTACTTC | TRBJ2-7 | . | TRBV7-6 | .
CASSPDREDQPQHF | TGTGCCAGCAGTCCGGACAGGGAGGATCAGCCCCAGCATTTT | TRBJ1-5 | . | TRBV27 | TRBD1
CATSRGASATYEQYF | TGTGCCACCAGCAGAGGGGCTAGCGCAACCTACGAGCAGTACTTC | TRBJ2-7 | . | TRBV15 | .
CASSRQGGEQETQYF | TGTGCCAGCAGCCGACAGGGGGGGGAACAAGAGACCCAGTACTTC | TRBJ2-5 | . | TRBV11-1 | TRBD1
CASSEFTGNTEAFF | TGTGCCAGCAGTGAGTTTACAGGGAACACTGAAGCTTTCTTT | TRBJ1-1 | . | TRBV25-1 | .
CASSPSGVAKNIQYF | TGTGCCAGCAGCCCCAGCGGGGTAGCCAAAAACATTCAGTACTTC | TRBJ2-4 | . | TRBV6-4 | TRBD2
CASSSMHFDISTF | TGTGCCAGCAGCTCCATGCACTTCGACATTAGTACCTTC | TRBJ1-2 | . | TRBV6-1 | .
CASSLSSGWVNTEAFF | TGTGCCAGCAGTTTAAGTTCAGGGTGGGTGAACACTGAAGCTTTCTTT | TRBJ1-1 | . | TRBV28 | .
CASSPTGVRELFF | TGTGCCAGCAGTCCAACAGGGGTGCGGGAGCTGTTTTTT | TRBJ2-2 | . | TRBV6-5 | TRBD1
CSGTGNYGYTF | TGCAGCGGGACAGGGAACTATGGCTACACCTTC | TRBJ1-2 | . | TRBV29-1 | TRBD1
CASSFGPTGGYADEQFF | TGCGCCAGCAGCTTCGGACCGACAGGGGGCTACGCTGATGAGCAGTTCTTC | TRBJ2-1 | . | TRBV5-1 | TRBD1
CASSLAGPEVAEQYF | TGCGCCAGCAGCTTGGCCGGTCCAGAAGTAGCCGAGCAGTACTTC | TRBJ2-7 | . | TRBV5-1 | .
CASSLGLTDTQYF | TGTGCCAGCAGCTTGGGACTCACAGATACGCAGTATTTT | TRBJ2-3 | . | TRBV11-2 | .
CATSIGADEQFF | TGTGCTACCTCGATTGGGGCAGATGAGCAGTTCTTC | TRBJ2-1 | . | TRBV12-5 | .